The present entry profiles one T cell receptor (beta chain) with its context. Antigen unknown. The V and J ends lost 4 bases and 8 bases respectively, with 17 bases between them. The length of the CDR3 is 14 residues. The data belong to a study of naive and memory T cell subsets. Four PCR rounds used nested alpha and beta constant region primers plus the SP2 primer. MiXCR, run by TCRdb on the UMI-ligation and nested PCR reads, gives a single entry per CDR3 protein. The table records 20,000 to 25,000 distinct CDR3 sequences, nearly 6% of them present only once. As to treatment: skin biopsy from PPD injection site in Mantoux-positive individual. A UMI-containing oligonucleotide was joined by 3' ligation to the TCR cDNA template. Individuals with a positive Mantoux test gave biopsies from PPD-injected skin. Input was about 1 to 1,100 ng of DNase-treated total RNA without cell sorting. Study-wide results and caveats: Potentially, T cell activation and differentiation skew this RNA-based measurement.

The clonotype comes from an adult in good health. This sequence joins TRBV12-3 or TRBV12-4 and TRBJ1-2; D gene unclear. The source material was skin, sampled from a tuberculin skin test site. CDR3 amino acids: CASSSSEGPGGYTF. The CDR3 DNA reads as TGTGCCAGCAGTTCATCTGAGGGCCCCGGGGGCTACACCTTC.